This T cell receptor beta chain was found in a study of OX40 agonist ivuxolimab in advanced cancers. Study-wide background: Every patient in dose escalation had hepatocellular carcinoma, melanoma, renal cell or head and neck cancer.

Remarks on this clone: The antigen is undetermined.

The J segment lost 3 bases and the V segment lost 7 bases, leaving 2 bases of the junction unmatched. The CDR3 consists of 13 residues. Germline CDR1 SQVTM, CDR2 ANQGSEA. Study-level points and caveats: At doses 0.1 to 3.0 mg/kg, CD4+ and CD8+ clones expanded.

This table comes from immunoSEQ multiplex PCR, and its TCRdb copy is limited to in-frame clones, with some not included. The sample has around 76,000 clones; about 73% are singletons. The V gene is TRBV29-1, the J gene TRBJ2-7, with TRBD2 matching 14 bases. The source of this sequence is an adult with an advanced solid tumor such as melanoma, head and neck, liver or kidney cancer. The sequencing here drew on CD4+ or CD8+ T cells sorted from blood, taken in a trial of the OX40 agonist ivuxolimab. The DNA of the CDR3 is TGCAGCGCCGGGACTAGCGGGAGCTACGAGCAGTACTTC. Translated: CSAGTSGSYEQYF.